This T cell receptor (beta chain) was recovered during a study of T cell responses to AZD1222 COVID-19 vaccine. Whole-study findings and limits: Of the AZD1222 recipients, only 5 or 6 were seropositive at baseline. As reported, nearly half of all spike-specific TCRs target variant regions that are unmutated.

TCRdb's copy holds only in-frame clones and misses some; the assay was immunoSEQ multiplex PCR. Among 120,000 or so clones, less than 95% were seen once, and the ten largest hold approximately 7.6%. This CDR3 is 15 amino acids long. The V and J ends lost 1 base and 4 bases respectively, with 14 bases between them. CDR1 and CDR2 (germline): SGHNT, YENEEA. Remarks on this clone: Its antigen is not known.

The chain joins TRBV11-3 to TRBJ2-7, with D uncertain. The source material was peripheral blood, sampled on day 0 of AZD1222 vaccination. The sequence was collected from an adult in good health. The CDR3 sequence is CASSLAPTPNYEQYF. As DNA, the CDR3 is TGTGCCAGCAGCTTAGCGCCGACCCCTAATTACGAGCAGTACTTC.